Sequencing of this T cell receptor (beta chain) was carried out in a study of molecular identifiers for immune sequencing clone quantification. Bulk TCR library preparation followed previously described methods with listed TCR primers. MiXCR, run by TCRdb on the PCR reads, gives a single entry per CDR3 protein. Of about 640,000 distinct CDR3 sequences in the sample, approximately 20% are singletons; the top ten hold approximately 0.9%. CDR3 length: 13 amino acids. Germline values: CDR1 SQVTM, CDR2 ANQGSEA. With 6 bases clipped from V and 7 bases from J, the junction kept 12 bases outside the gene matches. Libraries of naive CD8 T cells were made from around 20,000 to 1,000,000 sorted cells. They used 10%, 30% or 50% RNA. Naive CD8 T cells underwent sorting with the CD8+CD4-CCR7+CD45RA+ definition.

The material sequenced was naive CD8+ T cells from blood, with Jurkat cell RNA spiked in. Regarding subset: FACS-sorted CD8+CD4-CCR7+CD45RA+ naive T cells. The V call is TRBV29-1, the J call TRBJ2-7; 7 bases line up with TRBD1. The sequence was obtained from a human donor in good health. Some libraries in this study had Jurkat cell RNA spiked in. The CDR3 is CSVGGASGMEQYF. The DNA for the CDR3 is TGCAGCGTAGGGGGCGCATCGGGAATGGAGCAGTACTTC.